The T cell receptor beta chain described here comes from a study of CD8 T cells in Susac syndrome. About the research overall: Within the sequenced group of Susac syndrome patients, over 5 showed active disease and roughly 8 were in remission.

General study results and limits: The authors acknowledged that the study's TCR sequencing and HLA analysis involved relatively few individuals.

CD8+ and CD4+ T cells from blood underwent TCR beta sequencing. Recently defined diagnostic criteria classed the Susac syndrome patients as definite or probable. The RNA input was roughly 0.45 to 1 ug, and it was reverse transcribed with random hexamers. TCRdb re-derived calls from the immunoSEQ multiplex PCR reads in MiXCR, one entry per CDR3 protein. The data show under 200,000 distinct CDR3 sequences, with over 75% seen just once and over 0.075% held by the top ten. In regard to this clonotype: Its specificity is not known.

Germline V gene data show CDR1 as DFQATT and CDR2 as SNEGSKA (reference sequence). The V gene end was trimmed by 5 bases and the J gene end by 5 bases; junction bases not matched to a gene: 7. The length of the CDR3 is 13 residues. The V gene is TRBV20-1, the J gene TRBJ2-7, with 9 positions matching TRBD2. The sample was CD4+ T cells from PBMCs. This receptor was taken from a human donor with Susac syndrome. In nucleotides, the CDR3 is TGCAGTGCTTCCGCGGGAGGGCTCGACGAGCAGTACTTC. Its protein is CSASAGGLDEQYF.